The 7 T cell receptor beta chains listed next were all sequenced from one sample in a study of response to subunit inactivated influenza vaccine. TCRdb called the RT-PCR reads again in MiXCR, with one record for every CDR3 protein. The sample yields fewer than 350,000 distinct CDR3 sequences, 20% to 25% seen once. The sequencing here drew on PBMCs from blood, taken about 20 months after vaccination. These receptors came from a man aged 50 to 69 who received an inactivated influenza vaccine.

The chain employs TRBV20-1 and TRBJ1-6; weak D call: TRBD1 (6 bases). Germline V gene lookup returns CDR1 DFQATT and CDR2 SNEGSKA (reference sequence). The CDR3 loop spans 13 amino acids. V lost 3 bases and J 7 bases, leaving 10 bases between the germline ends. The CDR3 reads CSARGTSNSPLHF. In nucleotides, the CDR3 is TGCAGTGCTAGGGGGACATCAAATTCACCCCTCCACTTT.

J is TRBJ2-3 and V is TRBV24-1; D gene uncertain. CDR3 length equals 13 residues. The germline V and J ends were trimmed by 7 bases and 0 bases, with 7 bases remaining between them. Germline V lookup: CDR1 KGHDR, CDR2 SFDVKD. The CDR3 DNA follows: TGTGCCACCAGAGCACAAAGCACAGATACGCAGTATTTT. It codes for CATRAQSTDTQYF.

As DNA, the CDR3 is TGCAGTGGGAGCCTGTCGGCGGTAGCTAACTATGGCTACACCTTC. Its protein product is CSGSLSAVANYGYTF. The chain couples TRBV20-1 to TRBJ1-2; D ambiguous. Per the germline V gene, CDR1 is DFQATT and CDR2 is SNEGSKA (reference sequence). The CDR3 consists of 15 residues. V dropped 7 bases and J dropped 0 bases, with 18 bases sitting between them.

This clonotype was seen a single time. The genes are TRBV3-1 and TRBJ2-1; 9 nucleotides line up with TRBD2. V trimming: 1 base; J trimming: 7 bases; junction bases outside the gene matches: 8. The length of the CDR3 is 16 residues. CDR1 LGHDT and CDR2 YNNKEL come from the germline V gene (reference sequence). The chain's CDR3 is CASSQAPGSGGNEQFF. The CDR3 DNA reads TGTGCCAGCAGCCAAGCCCCTGGTAGCGGGGGTAATGAGCAGTTCTTC.

The CDR3 loop is CASSLRRTIYPNTEAFF. The CDR3 DNA is TGTGCCAGCAGCTTGAGGAGGACAATCTACCCGAACACTGAAGCTTTCTTT. The chain carries TRBV5-4 and TRBJ1-1; TRBD1 might be the D (5 bases). CDR3 size: 17 residues. Trimming cost V 1 base and J 1 base, with 17 bases left between them. Germline CDR1 is SGHNT and CDR2 is YYREEE (reference sequence).

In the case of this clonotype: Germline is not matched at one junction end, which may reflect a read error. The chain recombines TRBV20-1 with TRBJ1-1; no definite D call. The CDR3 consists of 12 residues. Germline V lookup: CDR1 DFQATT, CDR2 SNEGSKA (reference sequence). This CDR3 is CSAREGSTEVFF. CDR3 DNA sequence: TGCAGTGCTAGAGAGGGAAGCACTGAAGTTTTCTTT.

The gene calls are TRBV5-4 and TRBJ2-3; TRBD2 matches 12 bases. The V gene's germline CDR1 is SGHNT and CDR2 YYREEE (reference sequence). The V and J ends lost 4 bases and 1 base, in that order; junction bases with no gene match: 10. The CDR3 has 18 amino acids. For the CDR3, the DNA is TGTGCCAGCAGCATGACTAGCGGGGGAACGAGGGGCACAGATACGCAGTATTTT. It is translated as CASSMTSGGTRGTDTQYF.